This record looks at one TCR beta chain sequence and its context. The germline gene is not matched at one end of the junction; a read error may be the cause. This same CDR3 is encoded by further DNA sequences in the sample. Profiling relied on immunoSEQ multiplex PCR, and the TCRdb table lists in-frame clones only, not all of them. This repertoire shows roughly 100,000 clones, around 82% found once; its top ten account for around 13%. CDR3 length: 14 residues. The V gene's germline CDR1 is SQVTM and CDR2 ANQGSEA. The data belong to a study of control samples from healthy donors and cancer patients. The chain joins TRBV29-1 to TRBJ1-5; the match to TRBD1 covers 12 bases. Sequencing was carried out using blood. The clonotype comes from a woman aged 45 to 65 in good health. This chain's CDR3 is CSVPGTGGNQPQHF. The CDR3 bases are TGCAGCGTCCCCGGGACAGGGGGCAATCAGCCTCAGCATTTT.